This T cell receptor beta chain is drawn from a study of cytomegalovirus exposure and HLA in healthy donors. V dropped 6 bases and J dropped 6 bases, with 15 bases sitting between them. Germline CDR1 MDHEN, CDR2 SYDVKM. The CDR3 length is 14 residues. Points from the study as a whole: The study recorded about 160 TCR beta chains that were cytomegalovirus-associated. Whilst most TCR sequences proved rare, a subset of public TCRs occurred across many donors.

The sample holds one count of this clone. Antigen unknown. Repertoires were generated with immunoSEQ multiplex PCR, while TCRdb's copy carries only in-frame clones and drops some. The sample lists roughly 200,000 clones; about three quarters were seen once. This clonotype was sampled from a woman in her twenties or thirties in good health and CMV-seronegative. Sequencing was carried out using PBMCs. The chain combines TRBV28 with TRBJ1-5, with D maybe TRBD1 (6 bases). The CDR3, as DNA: TGTGCCAGCAGGCCAGGGGCCCTGAGTCAGCCCCAGCATTTT. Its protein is CASRPGALSQPQHF.